This TCR beta chain came from a study of T cell responses to AZD1222 COVID-19 vaccine. Profiled with immunoSEQ multiplex PCR; TCRdb holds only in-frame clones, not every one. In the table there are over 100,000 clones, 90% of which are singletons. The CDR3 runs to 16 residues. V lost 5 bases and J 5 bases, leaving 18 bases between the germline ends. Germline CDR1 and CDR2: MNHEY and SVGEGT. The chain employs TRBV6-2 or TRBV6-3 and TRBJ1-4, with D possibly TRBD1 on 5 matching bases. The sample was peripheral blood, taken on day 0 of AZD1222 vaccination. This sequence originates from an adult in good health. DNA for the CDR3: TGTGCCAGCAGTGACCCGCGACAGAATGAGAATGAAAAACTGTTTTTT. It yields the protein CASSDPRQNENEKLFF.